One sample yielded the 31 T cell receptor beta chains listed below, sequenced in a study of shared clonotypes between healthy human individuals. Measured with immunoSEQ multiplex PCR; TCRdb has only the in-frame clones, and not every one. Of about 460,000 clones in the sample, about 74% were seen once. The sample comprised PBMCs. Source of these receptors: a woman aged 40 to 50 in good health. Some clones in this sample may be carry-over from other donors' samples.

The chain recombines TRBV18 with TRBJ1-2; D uncertain. Germline assignment: CDR1 KGHSH and CDR2 LQKENI. The germline V and J ends were trimmed by 0 bases and 1 base, with 15 bases remaining between them. This CDR3 is 17 amino acids long. The CDR3 loop reads CASSPPITEELNYGYTF. The CDR3 DNA is TGTGCCAGCTCACCACCGATTACGGAGGAACTTAACTATGGCTACACCTTC. Full variable domain (remainder filled in from reference TRBV18 and TRBJ1-2): NAGVMQNPRHLVRRRGQEARLRCSPMKGHSHVYWYRQLPEEGLKFMVYLQKENIIDESGMPKERFSAEFPKEGPSILRIQQVVRGDSAAYFCASSPPITEELNYGYTFGSGTRLTVV.

A remark on this clone: A read error is likely here: a far larger clone is one base away. The final CDR3 position lacks the conserved phenylalanine or tryptophan, pointing to a likely read error. The chain couples TRBV6-6 to TRBJ1-5, with D hard to call. The ends were cut back, 0 bases at V and 4 bases at J, with 10 bases in the middle. Germline CDR1 reads MNHNY; CDR2 reads SVGAGI (reference sequence). The CDR3 contains 15 residues. The CDR3, as DNA: TGTGCCAGCAGTTACTCGAGCAGTCCAAATCAGCCCCAGCATTCT. This gives the protein CASSYSSSPNQPQHS.

This clone was found once. The chain uses TRBV11-2 and TRBJ2-3; D is possibly TRBD2 (5 bases). The CDR3 runs to 15 residues. The V gene's germline CDR1 is SGHAT and CDR2 FQNNGV. V was trimmed by 4 bases and J by 6 bases, leaving 17 bases between them. The CDR3 loop reads CASSYPEPWRDTQYF. In DNA form, the CDR3 reads TGTGCCAGCAGCTACCCGGAACCGTGGAGGGATACGCAGTATTTT.

The rearrangement joins TRBV4-1 to TRBJ2-3; unclear D gene. This CDR3 comprises 15 residues. Germline V lookup: CDR1 MGHRA, CDR2 YSYEKL. V lost 0 bases and J lost 1, with 8 bases in between. This CDR3 reads CASSQEAIRTDTQYF. CDR3 DNA: TGCGCCAGCAGCCAAGAGGCCATTCGCACAGATACGCAGTATTTT.

This chain joins TRBV10-3 and TRBJ2-3, with a weak D call TRBD1 (6 bases). CDR1 and CDR2 from the germline V gene are ENHRY and SYGVKD. The CDR3 consists of 14 residues. V was trimmed by 10 bases and J by 4 bases, leaving 18 bases between them. The CDR3 is CATRTDGPADTQYF. As DNA, the CDR3 is TGTGCCACTAGGACAGATGGGCCGGCAGATACGCAGTATTTT.

The V and J genes are TRBV10-2 and TRBJ1-5, with a weak D call TRBD1 (6 bases). Trimming cost V 6 bases and J 5 bases, with 11 bases left between them. The germline gives CDR1 WSHSY, CDR2 SAAADI. CDR3 length: 13 residues. The CDR3 DNA reads as TGCGCCAGCAGCAATACAGGGTATCAGCCCCAGCATTTT. Protein product: CASSNTGYQPQHF.

J is TRBJ2-7 and V is TRBV7-8; D call uncertain. Germline V gene sequence: CDR1 SGHVS, CDR2 FQNEAQ. CDR3 length: 14 residues. V lost 4 bases, J lost 1 base, and 11 bases lay in between. In DNA form, the CDR3 reads TGTGCCAGCAGCTCTCTGAAGGGTTCCTACGAGCAGTACTTC. Translating gives CASSSLKGSYEQYF.

To note about this clone: Given a far larger clone just one base away, this is likely a sequencing read error. The chain employs TRBV28 and TRBJ1-2; unclear D gene. Trimming left V 2 bases short and J 0 bases short, with 16 bases between. Germline values: CDR1 MDHEN, CDR2 SYDVKM. The CDR3 is 17 amino acids. CDR3 bases: TGTGCCAGCAGTTTAGCTCGGTCACCTGCTACTAACTATGGCTACACCTTC. Its protein is CASSLARSPATNYGYTF.

This chain joins TRBV5-1 and TRBJ2-2; no reliable D call. Trimming cost V 2 bases and J 4 bases, with 18 bases left between them. CDR1 is SGHRS and CDR2 is YFSETQ in the germline V gene. The length of the CDR3 is 17 residues. The CDR3 reads CASSFNPGSSGTGELFF. CDR3 DNA: TGCGCCAGCAGCTTTAATCCCGGGTCCTCGGGCACCGGGGAGCTGTTTTTT.

This clone was detected a few times. The chain couples TRBV5-1 to TRBJ2-7; tentative D call: TRBD1 (6 bases). The CDR3 consists of 12 residues. The germline gives CDR1 SGHRS, CDR2 YFSETQ. V was cut by 7 bases and J by 2 bases, with 10 bases left in between. The CDR3 DNA sequence: TGCGCCAGCCGACAGGATCCCTACGAGCAGTACTTC. The encoded protein is CASRQDPYEQYF.

This clone was found many times. Other nucleotide sequences from this sample produce the same CDR3. The chain has TRBV7-9 and TRBJ2-2; possible D gene TRBD2, 5 bases. Germline CDR1 and CDR2: SEHNR and FQNEAQ (reference sequence). The CDR3 is made up of 14 amino acids. With 0 bases removed from V and 3 bases from J, the gap between germline ends came to 5 bases. The CDR3 DNA sequence: TGTGCCAGCAGCTTAGCGGGAGACACCGGGGAGCTGTTTTTT. Translating it yields CASSLAGDTGELFF.

The chain employs TRBV5-1 and TRBJ2-6, with a tentative D call TRBD2 (5 bases). The CDR3 totals 15 residues. Germline CDR1 reads SGHRS; CDR2 reads YFSETQ. Trimming took off 6 bases at V and 4 bases at J, with 14 bases between the two ends. CDR3 sequence reads: CASTLAGSGANVLTF. In nucleotides, the CDR3 is TGCGCCAGCACCCTTGCGGGTTCCGGGGCCAACGTCCTGACTTTC.

V usage is TRBV7-2 and J usage is TRBJ2-3; a possible D gene is TRBD2 (5 bases). V was trimmed by 5 bases and J by 4 bases, leaving 10 bases between them. This CDR3 region has 13 residues. Per germline, CDR1 SGHTA and CDR2 FQGNSA. CDR3 amino acids: CASSRGGADTQYF. In DNA, the CDR3 is TGTGCCAGCAGCCGAGGAGGAGCAGATACGCAGTATTTT.

A word on this clone: A read error is the likely source, as a far larger clone sits one nucleotide away. The chain is built from TRBV28 and TRBJ1-5; D not resolved. The CDR3 length is 12 residues. Trimming removed 5 bases at V and 9 bases at J, with 11 bases between. CDR1 is MDHEN, CDR2 SYDVKM, per germline. CDR3 in amino acids: CASSDQVGPQHF. The CDR3 bases are TGTGCCAGCAGTGATCAGGTAGGGCCCCAGCATTTT.

The chain recombines TRBV28 with TRBJ2-7; 12 positions match TRBD1. This CDR3 has 18 amino acids. The germline CDR1 and CDR2 sequences are MDHEN and SYDVKM. With 6 bases clipped from V and 4 bases from J, the junction kept 16 bases outside the gene matches. CDR3 residues: CASSSGTGGAFIRYEQYF. The CDR3 DNA is TGTGCCAGCAGCTCCGGGACAGGGGGCGCTTTTATCCGGTACGAGCAGTACTTC.

This chain links TRBV4-3 with TRBJ1-5; D is unclear. Germline CDR1 and CDR2: LGHNA and YSLEER. V was cut by 1 base and J by 0 bases, with 10 bases left in between. CDR3 length: 16 amino acids. CDR3 nucleotide sequence: TGCGCCAGCAGCCAAGGCTCGATTTATAGCAATCAGCCCCAGCATTTT. This encodes CASSQGSIYSNQPQHF.

The chain has TRBV19 and TRBJ2-2; 7 positions agree with TRBD2. Per the germline V gene, CDR1 is LNHDA and CDR2 is SQIVND (reference sequence). The J segment lost 7 bases and the V segment lost 7 bases, leaving 9 bases of the junction unmatched. The CDR3 length is 14 residues. The CDR3 region is CASNPAGAGGELFF. Here the CDR3 DNA reads TGTGCCAGTAACCCCGCGGGAGCGGGCGGGGAGCTGTTTTTT.

This chain joins TRBV6-1 and TRBJ1-2, with a possible D match to TRBD1 (6 bases). Germline values: CDR1 MNHNS, CDR2 SASEGT. The CDR3 loop spans 15 amino acids. V shed 3 bases and J shed 6 bases, with 17 bases lying between them. The CDR3 nucleotides are TGTGCCAGCAGTGACGCCGAGGGGGGGCGAGATGGCTACACCTTC. It translates to CASSDAEGGRDGYTF.

V usage is TRBV11-3 and J usage is TRBJ2-5; TRBD1 matches at 10 bases. The trim removed 5 bases at V and 4 bases at J, leaving 7 bases unmatched. Germline V lookup: CDR1 SGHNT, CDR2 YENEEA. The CDR3 spans 15 residues. The CDR3 DNA is TGTGCCAGCAGCGAAGGGACAGGGGCGTCAGAGACCCAGTACTTC. Translating gives CASSEGTGASETQYF.

This chain connects TRBV28 to TRBJ1-2, with 9 bases aligning to TRBD1. The CDR3 consists of 16 residues. With V trimmed by 5 bases and J by 1 base, 8 bases remained unmatched. CDR1 is MDHEN and CDR2 is SYDVKM in the germline V gene. CDR3 DNA: TGTGCCAGCAGTCCGGACAGGGGATACCTTAACTATGGCTACACCTTC. It translates to CASSPDRGYLNYGYTF.

This rearrangement joins TRBV19 to TRBJ1-1; D is perhaps TRBD1 (6 bases). The CDR3 totals 14 residues. The germline V and J ends were trimmed by 1 base and 4 bases, with 10 bases remaining between them. CDR1 is LNHDA, CDR2 SQIVND, per germline (reference sequence). CDR3 sequence: CASSIAAGATEAFF. The CDR3 DNA reads TGTGCCAGTAGTATAGCGGCAGGGGCCACTGAAGCTTTCTTT. Drawing the rest from reference TRBV19 and TRBJ1-1, the complete variable domain is DGGITQSPKYLFRKEGQNVTLSCEQNLNHDAMYWYRQDPGQGLRLIYYSQIVNDFQKGDIAEGYSVSREKKESFPLTVTSAQKNPTAFYLCASSIAAGATEAFFGQGTRLTVV.

The chain combines TRBV7-2 with TRBJ1-5; no clear D gene. Germline assignment: CDR1 SGHTA and CDR2 FQGNSA. CDR3 length: 13 amino acids. Trimming took 5 bases from V and 5 from J, leaving 10 bases between them. The CDR3 nucleotides are TGTGCCAGCAGCCTGCTTACTTATCAGCCCCAGCATTTT. Translating it yields CASSLLTYQPQHF.

The chain uses TRBV28 and TRBJ1-3; no reliable D call. Germline V gene sequence: CDR1 MDHEN, CDR2 SYDVKM. There are 14 residues in the CDR3. Trimming pared 7 bases from V and 0 bases from J, leaving 10 bases between. CDR3 sequence reads: CASNRASSGNTIYF. The DNA for the CDR3 is TGTGCCAGCAATAGGGCTAGCTCTGGAAACACCATATATTTT.

V is TRBV28 and J is TRBJ1-1, with D maybe TRBD1 (5 bases). This CDR3 is 14 amino acids long. V was cut by 6 bases and J by 1 base, with 12 bases left in between. Germline values: CDR1 MDHEN, CDR2 SYDVKM. The CDR3 DNA follows: TGTGCCAGCAGAAATGGGGGGGGGAACACTGAAGCTTTCTTT. Translated, it gives CASRNGGGNTEAFF.

This clone was seen a few times. This chain connects TRBV30 to TRBJ2-3; D is ambiguous. In germline, CDR1 is GTSNPN, CDR2 SVGIG (reference sequence). This CDR3 is built from 14 residues. Between the trimmed V and J ends, which lost 2 bases and 2 bases, there was a span of 11 bases. CDR3: CAWSQRWATDTQYF. CDR3 DNA sequence: TGTGCCTGGAGTCAAAGGTGGGCCACAGATACGCAGTATTTT.

The chain is built from TRBV7-2 and TRBJ1-2, with 7 bases identical to TRBD1. CDR1 SGHTA and CDR2 FQGNSA come from the germline V gene. J gave up 3 bases and V 1 base, and 5 bases lay outside the gene matches. CDR3 length: 15 residues. In DNA, the CDR3 is TGTGCCAGCAGCTTAGGGACAGGTGGGCACTATGGCTACACCTTC. It encodes CASSLGTGGHYGYTF.

The CDR3 region is CASSLTGRKDEQYF. In nucleotides, the CDR3 is TGTGCCAGCAGCTTAACTGGACGGAAAGACGAGCAGTACTTC. V usage is TRBV7-9 and J usage is TRBJ2-7; no reliable D call. The CDR3 is made up of 14 amino acids. Looked up from germline, CDR1 is SEHNR and CDR2 is FQNEAQ (reference sequence). Deletions cut 2 bases from V and 5 bases from J, with 13 bases between.

This clone was counted a few times. With a far larger clone one base away, a read error is the likely cause. CDR3 DNA: TGCGGCGTTAACGAACAGGGAGTCGGCGAAGCTTTCTTT. Its translation: CGVNEQGVGEAFF. This chain links TRBV29-1 with TRBJ1-1; D is perhaps TRBD1 (6 bases). The germline gives CDR1 SQVTM, CDR2 ANQGSEA. The CDR3 spans 13 residues.

The chain recombines TRBV5-4 with TRBJ1-1; unclear D gene. The CDR3 spans 13 residues. Trimming shortened V by 2 bases and J by 5 bases, and 10 bases separated the two germline ends. CDR1 and CDR2 from the germline V gene are SGHNT and YYREEE (reference sequence). The CDR3 sequence is CASSFDVGTEAFF. The CDR3 coding sequence is TGTGCCAGCAGCTTCGATGTCGGTACTGAAGCTTTCTTT.

Concerning this clone: The same CDR3 arises from other DNA sequences in this sample as well. The chain joins TRBV28 to TRBJ2-7; TRBD2 is a possible D gene (6 bases). The ends were cut back, 3 bases at V and 4 bases at J, with 10 bases in the middle. CDR3 size: 13 residues. Germline loops: CDR1 MDHEN, CDR2 SYDVKM. Here the CDR3 reads CASSLGGGYEQYF. CDR3 nucleotides: TGTGCCAGCAGTTTGGGGGGTGGGTACGAGCAGTACTTC. The entire variable domain, with the rest obtained from reference TRBV28 and TRBJ2-7, is as follows: DVKVTQSSRYLVKRTGEKVFLECVQDMDHENMFWYRQDPGLGLRLIYFSYDVKMKEKGDIPEGYSVSREKKERFSLILESASTNQTSMYLCASSLGGGYEQYFGPGTRLTVT.

The chain combines TRBV28 with TRBJ2-5; 7 bases align to TRBD2. The CDR3 spans 14 residues. Germline V gives CDR1 MDHEN, CDR2 SYDVKM. The V gene end was trimmed by 7 bases and the J gene end by 3 bases; junction bases not matched to a gene: 8. The CDR3 DNA follows: TGTGCCAGCAATCCAGGTGGGAGGGAAGAGACCCAGTACTTC. Protein: CASNPGGREETQYF. Combining the CDR3 with reference TRBV28 and TRBJ2-5 gives the whole variable domain DVKVTQSSRYLVKRTGEKVFLECVQDMDHENMFWYRQDPGLGLRLIYFSYDVKMKEKGDIPEGYSVSREKKERFSLILESASTNQTSMYLCASNPGGREETQYFGPGTRLLVL.